What follows are 24 T cell receptor beta chains derived from one specimen sequenced in a study of blood T cell repertoires in COVID-19. The repertoire was sequenced with immunoSEQ multiplex PCR; TCRdb's copy has only in-frame clones and lacks some. There are 150,000 or so clones in the sample; roughly 90% occur only once, and 15% to 20% lies in the top ten. Sequenced: peripheral blood. These receptors were obtained from a man aged 60 to 75 with active or convalescent COVID-19.

The CDR3 region has the DNA TGTGCCAGCTCACCACCTAGCGCCTACGAGCAGTACTTC. This codes for CASSPPSAYEQYF. This rearrangement joins TRBV18 to TRBJ2-7; tentative D call: TRBD2 (5 bases). CDR3 length equals 13 residues. Trimming removed 0 bases from V and 2 bases from J, with 5 bases in between. The V gene's germline CDR1 is KGHSH and CDR2 LQKENI.

This clone showed up just a few times. The chain is built from TRBV28 and TRBJ1-1, with D possibly TRBD1 on 6 matching bases. CDR3 length equals 12 residues. The V gene's germline CDR1 is MDHEN and CDR2 SYDVKM. Trimming left V 6 bases short and J 9 bases short, with 14 bases between. The CDR3 spells CASRVRDTQAFF. Written as DNA, the CDR3 is TGTGCCAGCAGGGTCAGGGACACCCAAGCTTTCTTT.

The gene calls are TRBV27 and TRBJ2-7, with TRBD2 matching over 8 bases. The ends lost 11 bases at V and 3 bases at J; junction bases unmatched: 9. This CDR3 contains 13 residues. Per germline, CDR1 MNHEY and CDR2 SMNVEV (reference sequence). This CDR3 is CAGGREGLYEQYF. The CDR3 region has the DNA TGTGCCGGCGGACGGGAGGGCCTCTACGAGCAGTACTTC.

V and J are TRBV6-5 and TRBJ1-1; tentatively, D is TRBD1 (5 bases). Germline loops: CDR1 MNHEY, CDR2 SVGAGI. This CDR3 is 13 amino acids long. V dropped 7 bases and J dropped 4 bases, with 13 bases sitting between them. Here the CDR3 reads CASIPTAATEAFF. The CDR3 DNA follows: TGTGCCAGCATCCCGACAGCCGCCACTGAAGCTTTCTTT.

The chain joins TRBV6-5 to TRBJ1-1, with 7 bases matching TRBD1. The CDR3 has 15 residues. The V gene end was trimmed by 2 bases and the J gene end by 5 bases; junction bases not matched to a gene: 8. Germline V gives CDR1 MNHEY, CDR2 SVGAGI. The CDR3 protein is CASSYERGHLTEAFF. CDR3 nucleotides: TGTGCCAGCAGTTACGAAAGGGGGCATTTGACTGAAGCTTTCTTT.

The chain links TRBV2 to TRBJ1-1; a weak D match, TRBD1 (5 bases). V lost 4 bases and J 0 bases, leaving 9 bases between the germline ends. The CDR3 sequence is 14 residues long. Germline-derived CDR1 and CDR2 are SNHLY and FYNNEI. CDR3: CASSGQSMNTEAFF. The CDR3, as DNA: TGTGCCAGCAGTGGACAGTCCATGAACACTGAAGCTTTCTTT.

The V gene is TRBV5-1, the J gene TRBJ2-1, with D uncertain. This CDR3 comprises 12 residues. Germline loops: CDR1 SGHRS, CDR2 YFSETQ. Trimming removed 1 base at V and 8 bases at J, with 7 bases between. In DNA, the CDR3 is TGCGCCAGCAGCTTGAGCTTGTATGAGCAGTTCTTC. It codes for CASSLSLYEQFF.

V usage is TRBV19 and J usage is TRBJ2-7; 9 nucleotides line up with TRBD1. This CDR3 has 16 residues. Germline values: CDR1 LNHDA, CDR2 SQIVND (reference sequence). The V segment lost 2 bases and the J segment 5 bases; nucleotides outside the gene matches: 10. The CDR3 DNA reads TGTGCCAGTAGTATAATGTTGACAGGGGGAGGGGACGAGCAGTACTTC. Encoded protein: CASSIMLTGGGDEQYF. Using reference TRBV19 and TRBJ2-7 for the parts outside the CDR3, the full variable domain is DGGITQSPKYLFRKEGQNVTLSCEQNLNHDAMYWYRQDPGQGLRLIYYSQIVNDFQKGDIAEGYSVSREKKESFPLTVTSAQKNPTAFYLCASSIMLTGGGDEQYFGPGTRLTVT.

The J gene is TRBJ2-7, the V gene TRBV6-5; TRBD2 agrees at 7 bases. Germline trimming cut 6 bases from V and 5 bases from J; bases unmatched to any gene: 7. The germline V gene has CDR1 MNHEY and CDR2 SVGAGI. The CDR3 is 13 amino acids. The CDR3 spells CASRRGGRDEQYF. In DNA form, the CDR3 reads TGTGCCAGCAGGAGGGGAGGGAGGGACGAGCAGTACTTC.

This clone showed up just once. The gene calls are TRBV19 and TRBJ1-2; possibly TRBD1 for D (5 bases). CDR1 and CDR2 (germline): LNHDA, SQIVND (reference sequence). The CDR3 is 15 amino acids. Trimming left V 5 bases short and J 3 bases short, with 16 bases between. This CDR3 reads CASSVGGVSDYGYTF. The CDR3 nucleotides read TGTGCCAGTAGTGTGGGGGGAGTCTCGGACTATGGCTACACCTTC.

The chain carries TRBV5-1 and TRBJ1-6; unclear D gene. This CDR3 is 14 amino acids long. V was pared by 3 bases and J by 10 bases, with 14 bases between. The V gene's germline CDR1 is SGHRS and CDR2 YFSETQ. The CDR3 loop reads CASSSSSGLSPLHF. The CDR3 DNA is TGCGCCAGCAGCTCCTCATCAGGTTTGTCACCCCTCCACTTT.

The chain has TRBV18 and TRBJ2-1; D remains unclear. V was clipped by 0 bases and J by 4 bases, with 10 bases between them. Germline V gene sequence: CDR1 KGHSH, CDR2 LQKENI. The CDR3 sequence is 15 residues long. This CDR3 is CASSPPSRSYNEQFF. CDR3 coding DNA: TGTGCCAGCTCACCACCGTCAAGGAGTTACAATGAGCAGTTCTTC. The whole variable domain, filled in from reference TRBV18 and TRBJ2-1, reads NAGVMQNPRHLVRRRGQEARLRCSPMKGHSHVYWYRQLPEEGLKFMVYLQKENIIDESGMPKERFSAEFPKEGPSILRIQQVVRGDSAAYFCASSPPSRSYNEQFFGPGTRLTVL.

V gene TRBV7-2 combines with J gene TRBJ2-7; D is ambiguous. V was pared by 6 bases and J by 2 bases, with 11 bases between. The CDR3 consists of 13 residues. Germline loops: CDR1 SGHTA, CDR2 FQGNSA. The CDR3 nucleotides are TGTGCCAGCAGAGGAGCGTCGGCCTACGAGCAGTACTTC. This translates into CASRGASAYEQYF.

J is TRBJ1-2 and V is TRBV5-1, with 8 bases lining up with TRBD1. The germline CDR1 and CDR2 sequences are SGHRS and YFSETQ. The junction had 7 bases not matched to a gene; V was cut back by 4 bases and J by 2 bases. The CDR3 has 15 residues. The CDR3 DNA sequence: TGCGCCAGCAGCGACCAGGGGGCGTTGAACTATGGCTACACCTTC. Translated, it gives CASSDQGALNYGYTF.

CDR3 protein: CASSYRGQGLYEQYF. The CDR3, as DNA: TGTGCCAGCAGTTACAGGGGACAGGGTTTATACGAGCAGTACTTC. The chain joins TRBV6-5 to TRBJ2-7; 9 bases fit TRBD1. The V gene's germline CDR1 is MNHEY and CDR2 SVGAGI. The trim removed 2 bases at V and 4 bases at J, leaving 6 bases unmatched. The CDR3 totals 15 residues.

This CDR3 reads CASSLVSPPGLAGRYETQYF. In DNA form, the CDR3 reads TGTGCCAGCAGCTTAGTATCGCCTCCGGGACTAGCGGGACGATATGAGACCCAGTACTTC. The rearrangement links TRBV7-8 to TRBJ2-5; 13 bases line up with TRBD2. This CDR3 has 20 residues. J was trimmed by 5 bases and V by 1 base; bases with no gene match: 16. CDR1 is SGHVS and CDR2 is FQNEAQ in the germline V gene.

The chain recombines TRBV6-5 with TRBJ2-7; D is uncertain. Trimming left V 6 bases short and J 2 bases short, with 14 bases between. CDR3 length: 14 amino acids. In germline, CDR1 is MNHEY, CDR2 SVGAGI. CDR3: CASRRTTSTYEQYF. CDR3 nucleotides: TGTGCCAGCAGGAGAACTACGAGCACCTACGAGCAGTACTTC.

The genes are TRBV7-6 and TRBJ1-3; 8 bases map to TRBD1. Germline trimming cut 6 bases from V and 4 bases from J; bases unmatched to any gene: 8. Germline V gene lookup returns CDR1 SGHVS and CDR2 FNYEAQ. There are 15 residues in the CDR3. The CDR3 nucleotides read TGTGCCAGCAGTTCCGGACAGGGCTCCGGAAACACCATATATTTT. This translates into CASSSGQGSGNTIYF.

The chain has TRBV6-2 or TRBV6-3 and TRBJ1-5, with 9 bases that match TRBD1. Trimming at V came to 6 bases and at J to 1 base, leaving 4 bases not matched to a gene. This CDR3 is built from 15 residues. Germline CDR1 and CDR2: MNHEY and SVGEGT. The CDR3 region has the DNA TGTGCCAGCAGGCCTACAGGGGGCAGCAATCAGCCCCAGCATTTT. Translating gives CASRPTGGSNQPQHF.

This clone has only one observation. This rearrangement joins TRBV25-1 to TRBJ1-5; D gene unclear. Germline V gene lookup returns CDR1 MGHDK and CDR2 SYGVNS. The ends were cut back, 3 bases at V and 0 bases at J, with 12 bases in the middle. This CDR3 has 16 amino acids. As DNA, the CDR3 is TGTGCCAGCAGTGAGAATTGGTCTAATAGCAATCAGCCCCAGCATTTT. Protein product: CASSENWSNSNQPQHF.

This clone has a single count. This chain connects TRBV7-8 to TRBJ2-1; 11 positions match TRBD2. J gave up 7 bases and V 1 base, and 3 bases lay outside the gene matches. CDR1 and CDR2 (germline): SGHVS, FQNEAQ. The CDR3 contains 15 residues. This CDR3 reads CASSLELAGGNEQFF. The CDR3 region has the DNA TGTGCCAGCAGCTTAGAATTAGCGGGGGGGAATGAGCAGTTCTTC.

This clone was seen just once. This chain connects TRBV19 to TRBJ1-4; D call uncertain. Germline-derived CDR1 and CDR2 are LNHDA and SQIVND (reference sequence). The CDR3 extends over 14 amino acids. With 4 bases removed from V and 0 bases from J, the gap between germline ends came to 6 bases. The CDR3 region has the DNA TGTGCCAGTAGTAGAGCTGCAACTAATGAAAAACTGTTTTTT. Translation: CASSRAATNEKLFF.

This clone was recorded once. This chain links TRBV5-1 with TRBJ2-5, with D possibly matching TRBD2 (5 bases). Looked up from germline, CDR1 is SGHRS and CDR2 is YFSETQ. V dropped 3 bases and J dropped 5 bases, with 14 bases sitting between them. CDR3 length: 14 residues. The CDR3 sequence is CASSWAPGEETQYF. As DNA, the CDR3 is TGCGCCAGCAGCTGGGCCCCCGGGGAGGAGACCCAGTACTTC.

The chain joins TRBV4-1 to TRBJ2-7; D remains ambiguous. CDR1 and CDR2 (germline): MGHRA, YSYEKL. V was clipped by 2 bases and J by 2 bases, with 7 bases between them. The CDR3 is made up of 13 amino acids. CDR3 sequence: CASSQWLAYEQYF. The CDR3 region has the DNA TGCGCCAGCAGCCAATGGCTAGCCTACGAGCAGTACTTC.